The 27 T cell receptor beta chains below come from one sample, sequenced in a study of CD8 T cells in Susac syndrome. It was with random hexamers that about 0.45 to 1 ug RNA was reverse transcribed. TCRdb used MiXCR to reprocess the immunoSEQ multiplex PCR reads, holding one entry per CDR3 protein. The table records 110,000 to 150,000 distinct CDR3 sequences, nearly 97% of them present only once. Material for sequencing was CD4+ T cells from PBMCs. These receptors came from a human donor with Susac syndrome.

The genes are TRBV20-1 and TRBJ2-5, with 8 bases that match TRBD2. V gave up 6 bases and J gave up 2 bases; unmatched junction bases: 5. CDR3 length: 13 amino acids. The germline CDR1 and CDR2 sequences are DFQATT and SNEGSKA (reference sequence). The CDR3 reads CSARGGFQETQYF. CDR3 DNA sequence: TGCAGTGCCCGGGGGGGATTTCAAGAGACCCAGTACTTC.

This clonotype was seen just once. The chain employs TRBV4-1 and TRBJ2-7; a weak D match, TRBD1 (8 bases). The V gene lost 3 bases and the J gene lost 5 bases, with 20 bases spanning the gap. The CDR3 has 16 residues. Germline CDR1 is MGHRA and CDR2 is YSYEKL. The chain's CDR3 is CASSHGRGTGSDEQYF. CDR3 DNA: TGCGCCAGCAGCCACGGGCGGGGGACAGGCTCGGACGAGCAGTACTTC.

This clonotype was seen only once. The rearrangement joins TRBV15 to TRBJ2-5; TRBD1 matches at 7 bases. V lost 3 bases, J lost 1 base, and 11 bases stayed unmatched. CDR3 length equals 17 residues. The germline V gene encodes CDR1 LNHNV and CDR2 YYDKDF (reference sequence). This CDR3 is CATSSKPGQTFQETQYF. CDR3 bases: TGTGCCACCAGCAGTAAACCGGGACAGACTTTCCAAGAGACCCAGTACTTC.

The CDR3 nucleotides are TGTGCCAGCAGTTACAAGGCGGAACAGTACTTC. Protein sequence: CASSYKAEQYF. V is TRBV6-2 or TRBV6-3 and J is TRBJ2-4; no clear D gene. The CDR3 sequence is 11 residues long. V dropped 2 bases and J dropped 13 bases, with 9 bases sitting between them. CDR1 and CDR2 (germline): MNHEY, SVGEGT.

In DNA form, the CDR3 reads TGCGCCAGCAGTGAGGAGGGCCTCACAGATACGCAGTATTTT. Translation: CASSEEGLTDTQYF. The chain links TRBV10-1 to TRBJ2-3; D perhaps matches TRBD2 (5 bases). The CDR3 extends over 14 amino acids. From germline, CDR1 is WNHNN and CDR2 SYGVQD (reference sequence). V was shortened by 2 bases and J by 2 bases, with 8 bases between the two germline ends.

The table lists this clonotype with a count of one. The gene calls are TRBV7-9 and TRBJ1-4; no clear D gene. CDR1 and CDR2 (germline): SEHNR, FQNEAQ (reference sequence). This CDR3 has 15 residues. V lost 6 bases and J 5 bases, leaving 16 bases between the germline ends. The CDR3 DNA reads TGTGCCAGCAGTTTTCTGACCGTCGTCAATGAAAAACTGTTTTTT. It specifies CASSFLTVVNEKLFF.

The rearrangement links TRBV11-2 to TRBJ1-6; 8 positions match TRBD1. Per germline, CDR1 SGHAT and CDR2 FQNNGV. This CDR3 is 15 amino acids long. J was trimmed by 7 bases and V by 5 bases; bases with no gene match: 7. CDR3 DNA: TGTGCCAGCAGCCGCCGAGACAGGGGCAATTCACCCCTCCACTTT. This translates into CASSRRDRGNSPLHF.

This chain uses TRBV4-1 with TRBJ1-2, with 7 bases that match TRBD1. The CDR3 has 14 amino acids. The J segment lost 4 bases and the V segment lost 4 bases, leaving 6 bases of the junction unmatched. CDR1 is MGHRA and CDR2 is YSYEKL in the germline V gene. The CDR3 sequence is CASSLDRDGYGYTF. CDR3 coding DNA: TGCGCCAGCAGCCTCGACAGGGACGGCTATGGCTACACCTTC.

This sequence joins TRBV28 and TRBJ2-1; 8 nucleotides match TRBD1. Trimming took 8 bases from V and 6 from J; bases not matched to a gene: 9. The CDR3 covers 14 residues. Germline V CDR1 and CDR2: MDHEN, SYDVKM. The CDR3 spells CASCDRGRGNEQFF. CDR3 nucleotides: TGTGCCAGCTGCGACAGGGGCCGGGGCAATGAGCAGTTCTTC.

The chain employs TRBV3-1 and TRBJ1-1; D is ambiguous. Germline values: CDR1 LGHDT, CDR2 YNNKEL (reference sequence). CDR3 size: 12 residues. V dropped 8 bases and J dropped 1 base, with 8 bases sitting between them. The CDR3 nucleotides read TGTGCCAGCTCCACTAAGAACACTGAAGCTTTCTTT. Protein sequence: CASSTKNTEAFF.

This chain joins TRBV14 and TRBJ2-5, with 8 nucleotides matching TRBD2. The germline V gene encodes CDR1 SGHDN and CDR2 FVKESK. Germline trimming cut 1 base from V and 2 bases from J; bases unmatched to any gene: 6. This CDR3 has 16 amino acids. CDR3 DNA: TGTGCCAGCAGCCAAGGGGCGACTAGCGTACAAGAGACCCAGTACTTC. This gives the protein CASSQGATSVQETQYF.

J is TRBJ2-5 and V is TRBV5-1; D is unclear. CDR3 size: 18 residues. Germline lookup yields CDR1 SGHRS and CDR2 YFSETQ. The V and J ends lost 4 bases and 2 bases respectively, with 24 bases between them. CDR3 DNA sequence: TGCGCCAGCAGCCGACGGCGCGTTGTGGAGCAACTTCAAGAGACCCAGTACTTC. Protein: CASSRRRVVEQLQETQYF. The full variable domain, completed using reference TRBV5-1 and TRBJ2-5, is KAGVTQTPRYLIKTRGQQVTLSCSPISGHRSVSWYQQTPGQGLQFLFEYFSETQRNKGNFPGRFSGRQFSNSRSEMNVSTLELGDSALYLCASSRRRVVEQLQETQYFGPGTRLLVL.

V and J are TRBV2 and TRBJ1-1, with D tentatively TRBD1 (5 bases). V gave up 7 bases and J gave up 0 bases, with 15 bases separating them. Germline V gene sequence: CDR1 SNHLY, CDR2 FYNNEI. This CDR3 has 15 amino acids. Here the CDR3 DNA reads TGTGCCAGCACTCCCGAGACAGCTTTGAACACTGAAGCTTTCTTT. This sequence encodes CASTPETALNTEAFF.

The chain has TRBV20-1 and TRBJ2-1; 7 bases match TRBD1. CDR3 length equals 15 residues. V gave up 6 bases and J gave up 2 bases; unmatched junction bases: 10. The germline CDR1 and CDR2 sequences are DFQATT and SNEGSKA (reference sequence). Here the CDR3 DNA reads TGCAGTGCCTCCCGGACAGGTTACACCTACAATGAGCAGTTCTTC. This encodes CSASRTGYTYNEQFF.

The V gene is TRBV4-1, the J gene TRBJ2-1, with D uncertain. This CDR3 has 16 residues. CDR1 and CDR2 from the germline V gene are MGHRA and YSYEKL. Trimming removed 1 base at V and 0 bases at J, with 10 bases between. This CDR3 reads CASSQGQRVSYNEQFF. CDR3 in DNA: TGCGCCAGCAGCCAAGGCCAGCGCGTCTCCTACAATGAGCAGTTCTTC.

The chain joins TRBV5-1 to TRBJ1-2; 7 bases fit TRBD1. CDR1 is SGHRS and CDR2 is YFSETQ in the germline V gene. With V trimmed by 4 bases and J by 9 bases, 9 bases remained unmatched. The CDR3 runs 13 residues. The CDR3: CASSNATQGSYTF. CDR3 in DNA: TGCGCCAGCAGCAACGCCACACAGGGGAGCTACACCTTC.

The chain is built from TRBV5-1 and TRBJ2-5; TRBD1 is a possible D gene (6 bases). CDR1 is SGHRS and CDR2 is YFSETQ in the germline V gene. The CDR3 runs to 14 residues. V lost 2 bases to trimming and J lost 5 bases, with 13 bases between them. The CDR3 spells CASSFEGQRETQYF. CDR3 DNA sequence: TGCGCCAGCAGCTTCGAGGGACAACGGGAGACCCAGTACTTC.

This sequence joins TRBV30 and TRBJ2-2; possibly TRBD2 for D (5 bases). Per germline, CDR1 GTSNPN and CDR2 SVGIG (reference sequence). Trimming removed 8 bases from V and 3 bases from J, with 19 bases in between. The CDR3 length is 15 residues. The DNA of the CDR3 is TGTGCCGGCTCCCCCTGCGGGTACTACACCGGGGAGCTGTTTTTT. Its translation: CAGSPCGYYTGELFF.

This clonotype was detected once. CDR3 nucleotide sequence: TGTGCCAGCAGAAGACAGGGAGGATACGAGCAGTACTTC. Its translation: CASRRQGGYEQYF. V gene TRBV6-5 combines with J gene TRBJ2-7, with D tentatively TRBD1 (7 bases). Germline CDR1 is MNHEY and CDR2 is SVGAGI. The CDR3 has 13 residues. V shed 6 bases and J shed 4 bases, with 13 bases lying between them.

The V and J genes are TRBV29-1 and TRBJ2-2, with 11 bases matching TRBD1. Germline loops: CDR1 SQVTM, CDR2 ANQGSEA. The CDR3 consists of 16 residues. The V gene end was trimmed by 4 bases and the J gene end by 0 bases; junction bases not matched to a gene: 4. The CDR3 nucleotides read TGCAGCGTTGTTCAGGGACAGGGGGCGAACACCGGGGAGCTGTTTTTT. Protein sequence: CSVVQGQGANTGELFF.

The chain recombines TRBV2 with TRBJ1-6; D unresolved. Germline CDR1 reads SNHLY; CDR2 reads FYNNEI. CDR3 length: 15 residues. V lost 8 bases and J 8 bases, leaving 19 bases between the germline ends. CDR3: CASSYFPTKDSPLHF. In nucleotides, the CDR3 is TGTGCCAGCTCTTACTTCCCGACGAAGGATTCACCCCTCCACTTT. Based on the CDR3 plus reference TRBV2 and TRBJ1-6, the full variable domain is EPEVTQTPSHQVTQMGQEVILRCVPISNHLYFYWYRQILGQKVEFLVSFYNNEISEKSEIFDDQFSVERPDGSNFTLKIRSTKLEDSAMYFCASSYFPTKDSPLHFGNGTRLTVT.

This sequence joins TRBV3-1 and TRBJ1-6; possibly TRBD1 for D (5 bases). The V end lost 8 bases, the J end lost 10 bases, and 18 bases lay between the germline ends. The CDR3 contains 14 residues. The germline gives CDR1 LGHDT, CDR2 YNNKEL (reference sequence). The CDR3: CASGVQAVSSPLHF. The CDR3 DNA reads as TGTGCCAGCGGGGTACAGGCCGTCTCGTCACCCCTCCACTTT.

The table lists this clonotype with a few counts. V and J are TRBV29-1 and TRBJ2-7; tentatively, D is TRBD1 (7 bases). The germline CDR1 and CDR2 sequences are SQVTM and ANQGSEA. Trimming removed 7 bases at V and 3 bases at J, with 13 bases between. This CDR3 has 12 residues. The CDR3 here is CSGRDSFYEQYF. For the CDR3, the DNA is TGCAGCGGGCGGGACAGCTTCTACGAGCAGTACTTC.

The rearrangement joins TRBV5-4 to TRBJ2-5; TRBD2 is a possible D gene (5 bases). The germline V gene has CDR1 SGHNT and CDR2 YYREEE (reference sequence). This CDR3 has 16 amino acids. The V end lost 1 base, the J end lost 3 bases, and 16 bases lay between the germline ends. In DNA, the CDR3 is TGTGCCAGCAGCTTGTACCAGCGGACCCCTAAAGAGACCCAGTACTTC. Protein product: CASSLYQRTPKETQYF.

This sequence joins TRBV19 and TRBJ2-3, with D unclear. The CDR3 length is 13 residues. V lost 6 bases and J lost 9, with 16 bases in between. The germline V gene has CDR1 LNHDA and CDR2 SQIVND (reference sequence). This CDR3 reads CASSTGSDRTQYF. CDR3 bases: TGTGCCAGTAGCACCGGGTCCGACCGAACGCAGTATTTT.

The CDR3 sequence: CSVGARGAQETQYF. The CDR3 bases are TGCAGCGTTGGAGCGCGGGGGGCGCAAGAGACCCAGTACTTC. This rearrangement joins TRBV29-1 to TRBJ2-5, with TRBD2 matching 8 bases. This CDR3 comprises 14 residues. CDR1 SQVTM and CDR2 ANQGSEA come from the germline V gene. The trim removed 4 bases at V and 2 bases at J, leaving 6 bases unmatched.

This chain joins TRBV6-2 or TRBV6-3 and TRBJ2-7, with D possibly being TRBD2 (6 bases). In germline, CDR1 is MNHEY, CDR2 SVGEGT. The CDR3 length is 15 residues. V was cut by 5 bases and J by 3 bases, with 17 bases left in between. CDR3 region: CASSQRPGDLYEQYF. Here the CDR3 DNA reads TGTGCCAGCAGTCAGCGACCGGGAGACCTCTACGAGCAGTACTTC.